This paragraph covers one T cell receptor (beta chain) sequence. Under the authors' procedure: Cell counts per sample came from amplifying reference gene primers. TCRdb keeps only in-frame clones here, not all; method: immunoSEQ multiplex PCR. V and J calls and clone size follow that table, whereas D and trimming were derived from the DNA. The sample lists more than 45,000 clones; approximately 86% were seen once. V shed 4 bases and J shed 1 base, with 19 bases lying between them. CDR1 is SQVTM, CDR2 ANQGSEA, per germline. This CDR3 contains 16 residues. This sample was taken from a study of blood T cell repertoires in COVID-19. The overall study: The cDNA or gDNA used as material had been derived from T cells, B-cell-depleted T cells, or PBMCs.

The sequence derives from a human donor with active COVID-19. The donor label of this sample is uncertain. The source material was peripheral blood. The rearrangement uses TRBV29-1 and TRBJ1-1; tentative D call: TRBD1 (5 bases). CDR3 in DNA: TGCAGCGTTGTTGGGTATTCGGCAGGGCAGAACACTGAAGCTTTCTTT. This translates into CSVVGYSAGQNTEAFF. Full variable domain (rest looked up from reference TRBV29-1 and TRBJ1-1): SAVISQKPSRDICQRGTSLTIQCQVDSQVTMMFWYRQQPGQSLTLIATANQGSEATYESGFVIDKFPISRPNLTFSTLTVSNMSPEDSSIYLCSVVGYSAGQNTEAFFGQGTRLTVV.